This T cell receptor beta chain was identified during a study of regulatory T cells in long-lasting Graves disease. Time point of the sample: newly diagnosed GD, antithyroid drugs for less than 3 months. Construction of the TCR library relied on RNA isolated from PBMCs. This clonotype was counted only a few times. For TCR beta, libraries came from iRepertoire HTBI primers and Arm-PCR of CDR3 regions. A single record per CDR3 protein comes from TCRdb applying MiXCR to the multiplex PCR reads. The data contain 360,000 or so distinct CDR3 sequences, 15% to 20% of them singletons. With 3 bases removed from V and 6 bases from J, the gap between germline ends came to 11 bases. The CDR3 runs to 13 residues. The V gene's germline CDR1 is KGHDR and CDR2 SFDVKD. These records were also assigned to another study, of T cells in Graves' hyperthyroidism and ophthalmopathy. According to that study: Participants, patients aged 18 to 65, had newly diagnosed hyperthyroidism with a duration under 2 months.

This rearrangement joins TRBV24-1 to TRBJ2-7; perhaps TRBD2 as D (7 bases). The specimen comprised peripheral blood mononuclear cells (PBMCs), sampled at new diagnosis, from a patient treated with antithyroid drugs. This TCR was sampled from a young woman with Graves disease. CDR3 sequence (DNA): TGTGCCACCAGTGATCCGGGGGGCCGCGAGCAGTACTTC. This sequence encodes CATSDPGGREQYF.